This T cell receptor beta chain was profiled in a study of T cells expressing NK-cell markers (dated by TCRdb to 2018 to 2020). About the study as a whole: Roughly 8 donors provided sorted CD3+CD56+NKG2C+, CD3+CD56+NKG2C- and CD3+CD56-NKG2C+ T-cell subsets, whose TCR beta-chain repertoires were profiled. All eight donors whose samples were sequenced were randomly selected healthy volunteers, three of them men and five women. Sequencing of the libraries produced 2 x 150 bp reads on Illumina HiSeq 2000/2500, MiSeq or NextSeq. Seven of the eight sequenced donors were HCMV-seropositive and one was HCMV-seronegative. The research as a whole found: In about six donors, the dominant CD3+CD56+NKG2C+ clonotypes were found to rank among the top 10 CD8+ clonotypes and to make up about 1.0-7.0% of CD8+ T cells. Whether the expanded NKG2C-expressing T cell clones were specific for HCMV antigens remained unclear. Those dominant clonotypes were again the most abundant among CD3+CD56-NKG2C+ cells in a few donors, at about 25-60.1%.

The CDR3 holds 14 amino acids from the cysteine to the phenylalanine. The record lacks a DNA sequence. CDR1 LNHDA and CDR2 SQIVND were looked up in the germline V gene (reference sequence). HCMV serostatus was determined by detecting HCMV-specific IgG in serum with a commercial ELISA kit. Ficoll density gradient centrifugation was used to isolate peripheral blood mononuclear cells from blood. For sequencing, an Illumina HiSeq 2000 was employed. TCR beta cDNA libraries were prepared using 5'RACE template switching, which introduced a universal primer site and unique molecular identifiers. Synthesis of cDNA was primed from the TCR beta constant segment and was followed by two consecutive PCR amplification steps. The authors processed their data as follows. MIGEC was used to demultiplex reads and group reads by UMI, and MiTCR was used to assemble and quantify clonotypes. To remove erroneous sequences, TCR cDNA sequences were retained only when supported by two or more reads. The tcR package was used for downstream repertoire analysis, and clonotypes were matched across fractions by CDR3 nucleotide sequence plus V segment. VDJmatch was used to annotate antigen specificity against VDJdb, with one amino acid substitution in CDR3 allowed. TCRdb reanalyzed the reads, keeping one entry per CDR3 protein sequence and omitting DNA. TCRdb's processing, not the authors', yielded these V and J calls. The sample's table lists a count of approximately 460,000 distinct CDR3 sequences. Of the sample, 7.3% falls within the top ten clones.

Notes on this clonotype: Its antigen target is currently unknown.

Source material: blood T cells: a sorted CD56 or NKG2C T cell subset, CD4+ or CD8+ T cells, or bulk PBMC T cells (not recorded which). In this chain, TRBV19 is recombined with TRBJ2-6; there is no DNA to check the TCRdb D call of TRBD1. The sequence was collected from a woman between 18 and 75 years old in good health. The encoded CDR3 is CATTPVSGANVLTF.